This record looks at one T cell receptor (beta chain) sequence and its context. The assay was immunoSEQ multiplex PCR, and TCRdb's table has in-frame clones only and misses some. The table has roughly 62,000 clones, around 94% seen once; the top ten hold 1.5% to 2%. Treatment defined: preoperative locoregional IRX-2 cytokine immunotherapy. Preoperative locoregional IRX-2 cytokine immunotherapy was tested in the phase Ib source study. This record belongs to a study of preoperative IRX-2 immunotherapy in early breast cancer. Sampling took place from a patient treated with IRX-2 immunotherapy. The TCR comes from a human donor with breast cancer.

CDR3 bases: TGTGCCAGCAGCTCAGGATTTGGGCCGTTAACTGGAAACACCATATATTTT. Translating gives CASSSGFGPLTGNTIYF. The genes are TRBV5-5 and TRBJ1-3; D is ambiguous. Looked up from germline, CDR1 is SGHKS and CDR2 is YYEKEE (reference sequence). The CDR3 extends over 17 amino acids. With 3 bases removed from V and 2 bases from J, the gap between germline ends came to 18 bases.